The present entry profiles one T cell receptor beta chain with its context. No antigen is known for it. Germline loops: CDR1 LNHNV, CDR2 YYDKDF (reference sequence). The CDR3 totals 13 residues. V dropped 4 bases and J dropped 7 bases, with 11 bases sitting between them. These data belong to a study of cytomegalovirus exposure and HLA in healthy donors. Study-wide points: Some TCR beta chains (roughly 160 of them) were listed as cytomegalovirus-associated. A later analysis linked a missense DCLRE1C variant to TCR beta V- and J-gene trimming.

Primers: 60 Vbeta forward and 13 Jbeta reverse. TCRdb keeps only in-frame clones here, not all; method: immunoSEQ multiplex PCR. Seen here are roughly 160,000 clones, 80% to 90% observed once, and the top ten hold over 2%. The origin of this receptor is a man in his thirties or forties in good health and CMV-seropositive. The sequenced sample consisted of PBMCs. V usage is TRBV15 and J usage is TRBJ1-5; D ambiguous. The CDR3 DNA reads TGTGCCACCAGCAAGCGGGGAGCCCAGCCCCAGCATTTT. The encoded protein is CATSKRGAQPQHF.